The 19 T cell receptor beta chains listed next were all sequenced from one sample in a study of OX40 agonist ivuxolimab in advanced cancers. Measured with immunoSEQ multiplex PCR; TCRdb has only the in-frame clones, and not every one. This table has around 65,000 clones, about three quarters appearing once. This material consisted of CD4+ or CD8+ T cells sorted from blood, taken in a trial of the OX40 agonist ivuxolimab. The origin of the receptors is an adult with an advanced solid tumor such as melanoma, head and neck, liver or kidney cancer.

CDR3 loop: CASSSGGVGYGYTF. CDR3 nucleotides: TGTGCCAGCAGTTCTGGGGGGGTGGGCTATGGCTACACCTTC. V usage is TRBV28 and J usage is TRBJ1-2; possible D gene TRBD1, 5 bases. The germline V and J ends were trimmed by 4 bases and 4 bases, with 13 bases remaining between them. The CDR3 runs 14 residues. Germline V gene sequence: CDR1 MDHEN, CDR2 SYDVKM.

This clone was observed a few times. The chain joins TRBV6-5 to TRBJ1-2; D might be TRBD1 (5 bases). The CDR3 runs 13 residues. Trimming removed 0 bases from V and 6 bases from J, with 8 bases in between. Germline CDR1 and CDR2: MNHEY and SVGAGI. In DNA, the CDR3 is TGTGCCAGCAGTTACTCAAAGGGGAATGGCTACACCTTC. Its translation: CASSYSKGNGYTF.

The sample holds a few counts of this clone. CDR3 DNA sequence: TGCGCCAGCAGCCCGACAGGACTGAACACTGAAGCTTTCTTT. It yields the protein CASSPTGLNTEAFF. The chain couples TRBV5-1 to TRBJ1-1; D is possibly TRBD1 (6 bases). V shed 4 bases and J shed 0 bases, with 10 bases lying between them. Looked up from germline, CDR1 is SGHRS and CDR2 is YFSETQ. This CDR3 is built from 14 residues.

The CDR3: CASRDYYNEQFF. CDR3 nucleotide sequence: TGTGCCAGCAGGGACTACTACAATGAGCAGTTCTTC. This chain uses TRBV28 with TRBJ2-1, with D perhaps matching TRBD2 (6 bases). The ends were cut back, 6 bases at V and 3 bases at J, with 6 bases in the middle. This CDR3 has 12 residues. Germline V lookup: CDR1 MDHEN, CDR2 SYDVKM.

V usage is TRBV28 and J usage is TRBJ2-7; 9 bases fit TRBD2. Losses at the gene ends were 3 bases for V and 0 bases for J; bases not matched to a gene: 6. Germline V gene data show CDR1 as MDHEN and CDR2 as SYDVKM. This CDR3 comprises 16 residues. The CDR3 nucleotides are TGTGCCAGCAGTTTCGGCCTAGCGGGACTCTCCTACGAGCAGTACTTC. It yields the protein CASSFGLAGLSYEQYF.

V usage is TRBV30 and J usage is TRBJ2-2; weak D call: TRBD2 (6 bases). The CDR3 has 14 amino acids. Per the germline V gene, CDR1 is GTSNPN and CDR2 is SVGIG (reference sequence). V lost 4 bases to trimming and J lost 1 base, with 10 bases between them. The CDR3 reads CAWMGGMNTGELFF. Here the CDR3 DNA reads TGTGCCTGGATGGGCGGGATGAACACCGGGGAGCTGTTTTTT.

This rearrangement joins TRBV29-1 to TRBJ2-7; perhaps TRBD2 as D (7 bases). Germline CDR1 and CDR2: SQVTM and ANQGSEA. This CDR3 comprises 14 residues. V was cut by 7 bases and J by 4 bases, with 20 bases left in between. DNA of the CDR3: TGCAGCGGCTCGGAAGGGGGGGGGCAGTACGAGCAGTACTTC. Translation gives CSGSEGGGQYEQYF.

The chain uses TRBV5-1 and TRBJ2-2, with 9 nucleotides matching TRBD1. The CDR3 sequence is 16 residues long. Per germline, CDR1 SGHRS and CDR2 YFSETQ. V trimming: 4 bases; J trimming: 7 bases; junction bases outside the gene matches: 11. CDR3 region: CASSPPGQGWVGELFF. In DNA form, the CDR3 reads TGCGCCAGCAGCCCTCCGGGACAGGGATGGGTCGGGGAGCTGTTTTTT.

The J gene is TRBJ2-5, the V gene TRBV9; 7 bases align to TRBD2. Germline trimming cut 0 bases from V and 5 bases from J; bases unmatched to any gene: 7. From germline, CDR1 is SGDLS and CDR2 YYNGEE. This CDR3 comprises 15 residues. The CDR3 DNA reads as TGTGCCAGCAGCGTAGACGGGGGGAGTTTCGAGACCCAGTACTTC. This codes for CASSVDGGSFETQYF.

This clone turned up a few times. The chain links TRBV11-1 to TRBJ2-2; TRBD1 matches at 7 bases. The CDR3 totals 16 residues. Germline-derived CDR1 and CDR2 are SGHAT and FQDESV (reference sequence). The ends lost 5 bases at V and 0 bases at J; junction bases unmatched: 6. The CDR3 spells CASSATGTPNTGELFF. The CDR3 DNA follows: TGTGCCAGCAGCGCGACAGGGACCCCGAACACCGGGGAGCTGTTTTTT.

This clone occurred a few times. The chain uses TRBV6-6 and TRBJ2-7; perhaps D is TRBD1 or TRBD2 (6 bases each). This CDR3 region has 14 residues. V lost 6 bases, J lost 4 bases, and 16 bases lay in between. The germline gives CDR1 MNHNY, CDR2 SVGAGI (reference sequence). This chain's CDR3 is CASRGGYEGYEQYF. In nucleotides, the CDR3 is TGTGCCAGCAGAGGGGGGTATGAGGGTTACGAGCAGTACTTC.

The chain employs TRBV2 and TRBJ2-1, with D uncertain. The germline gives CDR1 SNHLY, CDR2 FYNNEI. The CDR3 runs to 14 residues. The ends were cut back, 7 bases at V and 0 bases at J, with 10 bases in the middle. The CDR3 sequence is CASNPGSSYNEQFF. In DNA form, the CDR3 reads TGTGCCAGCAACCCTGGAAGCTCCTACAATGAGCAGTTCTTC.

CDR3 DNA: TGCGCCAGCAGCCAGGTACAGTACTACAATGAGCAGTTCTTC. As protein: CASSQVQYYNEQFF. The V gene is TRBV4-1, the J gene TRBJ2-1; D ambiguous. V was shortened by 3 bases and J by 3 bases, with 9 bases between the two germline ends. The CDR3 has 14 residues. Per the germline V gene, CDR1 is MGHRA and CDR2 is YSYEKL.

The CDR3 sequence is CATRGTSQPQHF. CDR3 bases: TGTGCCACCAGGGGGACCAGCCAGCCCCAGCATTTT. V is TRBV28 and J is TRBJ1-5; TRBD1 matches 7 bases. Germline lookup yields CDR1 MDHEN and CDR2 SYDVKM. This CDR3 has 12 amino acids. Trimming took 10 bases from V and 7 from J; bases not matched to a gene: 7.

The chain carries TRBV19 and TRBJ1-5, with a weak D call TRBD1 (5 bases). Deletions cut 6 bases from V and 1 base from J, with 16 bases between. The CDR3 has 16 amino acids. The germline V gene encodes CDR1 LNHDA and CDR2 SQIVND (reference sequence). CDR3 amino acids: CASRLGGVGSNQPQHF. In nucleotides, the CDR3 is TGTGCCAGTAGGCTCGGGGGGGTCGGGAGCAATCAGCCCCAGCATTTT.

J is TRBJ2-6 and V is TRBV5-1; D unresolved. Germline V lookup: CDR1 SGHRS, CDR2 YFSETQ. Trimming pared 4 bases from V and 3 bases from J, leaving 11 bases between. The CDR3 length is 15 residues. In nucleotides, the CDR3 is TGCGCCAGCAGCCCCCCCCTGGGTGGGGCCAACGTCCTGACTTTC. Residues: CASSPPLGGANVLTF.

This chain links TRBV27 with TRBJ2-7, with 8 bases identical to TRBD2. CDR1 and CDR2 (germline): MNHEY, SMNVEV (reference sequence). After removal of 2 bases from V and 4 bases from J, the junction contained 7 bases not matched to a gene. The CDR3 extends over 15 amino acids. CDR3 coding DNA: TGTGCCAGCAGTTTACAACCCGGGACTAGGTACGAGCAGTACTTC. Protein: CASSLQPGTRYEQYF.

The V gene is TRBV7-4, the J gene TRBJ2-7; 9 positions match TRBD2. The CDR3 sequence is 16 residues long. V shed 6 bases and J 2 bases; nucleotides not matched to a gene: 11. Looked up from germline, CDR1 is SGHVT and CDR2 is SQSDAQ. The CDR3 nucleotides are TGTGCCAGCAGTTTGAGTATAGCGGGGGTTCCCTACGAGCAGTACTTC. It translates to CASSLSIAGVPYEQYF.

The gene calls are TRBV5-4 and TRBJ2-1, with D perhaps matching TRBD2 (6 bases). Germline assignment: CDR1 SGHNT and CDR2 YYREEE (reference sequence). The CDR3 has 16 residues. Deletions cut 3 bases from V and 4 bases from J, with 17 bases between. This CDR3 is CASSSGTSGVYNEQFF. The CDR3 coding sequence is TGTGCCAGCAGCTCGGGGACTTCTGGGGTGTACAATGAGCAGTTCTTC.